This T cell receptor beta chain was documented in a study of PD-1 blockade in classical Hodgkin lymphoma. The CDR3 is 15 amino acids. The germline CDR1 and CDR2 sequences are PRHDT and FYEKMQ (reference sequence). The trim removed 0 bases at V and 9 bases at J, leaving 5 bases unmatched. TCRdb keeps only in-frame clones here, not all; method: immunoSEQ multiplex PCR. The sample contains roughly 60,000 clones, about nine tenths of which appear only once. Relapses following autologous stem cell transplantation were seen in all patients, with brentuximab vedotin exposure varying. The chain links TRBV13 to TRBJ2-1; 10 nucleotides match TRBD2. This specimen was peripheral blood mononuclear cells (PBMCs), taken at baseline. The sequence derives from a human donor with classical Hodgkin lymphoma. The CDR3 DNA is TGTGCCAGCAGCTTAGGCCGGCTAGCGGGGGTTGAGCAGTTCTTC. It translates to CASSLGRLAGVEQFF. Full variable domain (rest looked up from reference TRBV13 and TRBJ2-1): AAGVIQSPRHLIKEKRETATLKCYPIPRHDTVYWYQQGPGQDPQFLISFYEKMQSDKGSIPDRFSAQQFSDYHSELNMSSLELGDSALYFCASSLGRLAGVEQFFGPGTRLTVL.